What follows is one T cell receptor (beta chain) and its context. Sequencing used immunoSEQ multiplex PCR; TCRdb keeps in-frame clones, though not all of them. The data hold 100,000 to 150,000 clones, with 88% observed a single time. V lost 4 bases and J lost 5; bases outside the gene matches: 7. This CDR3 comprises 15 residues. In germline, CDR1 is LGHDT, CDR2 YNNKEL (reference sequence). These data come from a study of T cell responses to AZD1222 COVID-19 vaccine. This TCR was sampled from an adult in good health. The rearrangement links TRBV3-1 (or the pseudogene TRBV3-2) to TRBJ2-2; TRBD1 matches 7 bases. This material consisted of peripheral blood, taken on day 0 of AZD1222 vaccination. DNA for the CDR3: TGTGCCAGCAGCCTCGACAGGGTTAGGACCGGGGAGCTGTTTTTT. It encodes CASSLDRVRTGELFF.